Listed below are T cell receptor beta chains from one sample, sequenced in a study of cytomegalovirus exposure and HLA in healthy donors. The repertoire was sequenced with immunoSEQ multiplex PCR; TCRdb's copy has only in-frame clones and lacks some. Found here are 150,000 to 200,000 clones, 78% of them singletons; the top ten hold 4.5% to 7.5%. Source material: PBMCs. Receptors were obtained from a woman in her twenties or thirties in good health and CMV-seropositive. The conserved cysteine and the conserved F or W are not part of the CDR3 here. A D gene is named only where the DNA matches it firmly.

CDR3aa | v_gene | d_gene
ASSQASGRAHEQF | TRBV4-2 | TRBD2
ASIYGEGYEQY | TRBV2 | TRBD2
ASSEFLPGSQETQY | TRBV10-1 | .
ASSYGVLAANEQF | TRBV6-5 | TRBD2
ASSATGNTEAF | TRBV4-3 | .
AISRQGQGLYEQY | TRBV10-3 | TRBD1
ASRAVRGDQPQH | TRBV6-5 | .
ASSLRDSGADTQY | TRBV11-2 | .
ASSLDRGPGELF | TRBV7-2 | TRBD1
ASSSRLAGGKTEQF | TRBV7-8 | TRBD2
ASSPGTVFRGTGELF | TRBV18 | TRBD1
ASSLNRLGRTDTQY | TRBV7-8 | .
ASSLAGGAKPQH | TRBV11-2 | TRBD1
ASIQATSGQGEQY | TRBV6-1 | TRBD2
ASSTGSVSNQPQH | TRBV6-1 | .
ASSSPDSPLAMNTEAF | TRBV28 | .
ASSERQGTFSYEQY | TRBV6-1 | .
SVGSRANTEAF | TRBV29-1 | .
ASSPGTGVYEQY | TRBV27 | TRBD1
ASSSSWGDRGYEQY | TRBV7-8 | TRBD1
ASSHFGQGVMGNTIY | TRBV4-3 | TRBD1
ASSLARGVTGELF | TRBV5-6 | .
ASSSRLQGQPQH | TRBV6-5 | TRBD1
ASSPYRAEGTEAF | TRBV19 | .
ASSQDGAGPYGYT | TRBV14 | .
ASSSNYEQY | TRBV9 | .
ASSQESVNTEAF | TRBV4-2 | .
ASSDRRADTQY | TRBV10-1 | .
ASSLGAGTGNTIY | TRBV7-8 | .
ASSQREGTGELF | TRBV7-9 | TRBD2